One sample yielded the 13 T cell receptor beta chains listed below, sequenced in a study of blood T cell repertoires in COVID-19. Clones were sequenced by immunoSEQ multiplex PCR, and TCRdb holds only the in-frame ones, with some missing. The table has about 69,000 clones, 82% seen once. The sample taken for sequencing was peripheral blood. The receptors derive from a human donor in a cohort sampled during active COVID-19.

This chain joins TRBV5-4 and TRBJ1-2; the D gene is possibly TRBD1 (5 bases). The V and J ends lost 0 bases and 3 bases respectively, with 6 bases between them. This CDR3 is 13 amino acids long. Germline V CDR1 and CDR2: SGHNT, YYREEE (reference sequence). The CDR3, as DNA: TGTGCCAGCAGCTTGGGGGGGGACTATGGCTACACCTTC. Protein: CASSLGGDYGYTF.

Written as DNA, the CDR3 is TGTGCCAGAAGCCCACAGTGCCCTGAAGCTTTCTTT. Its protein is CARSPQCPEAFF. This rearrangement joins TRBV5-3 to TRBJ1-1; D ambiguous. TRBV5-3 is recorded as an ORF, its role being uncertain. Trimming took 4 bases from V and 6 from J, leaving 10 bases between them. The CDR3 has 12 residues.

The genes are TRBV6-5 and TRBJ2-7; tentatively, D is TRBD1 (6 bases). Germline assignment: CDR1 MNHEY and CDR2 SVGAGI. CDR3 length: 14 residues. V lost 2 bases to trimming and J lost 6 bases, with 14 bases between them. The DNA of the CDR3 is TGTGCCAGCAGTTACGAGGGGGAACCGGGCGAGCAGTACTTC. It is translated as CASSYEGEPGEQYF.

This clone has only one observation. The J gene is TRBJ2-7, the V gene TRBV30, with 8 bases fitting TRBD1. Germline CDR1 and CDR2: GTSNPN and SVGIG (reference sequence). The CDR3 extends over 13 amino acids. Here the CDR3 DNA reads TGTGCGATTGACAGGGGAGGCTCCTACGAGCAGTACTTC. Translating it yields CAIDRGGSYEQYF.

CDR3 region: CASSFSSRGNYEQYF. DNA for the CDR3: TGTGCCAGCAGCTTTAGCTCCAGGGGGAATTACGAGCAGTACTTC. This sequence joins TRBV5-4 and TRBJ2-7, with 7 bases identical to TRBD1. The V and J ends lost 2 bases and 4 bases, in that order; junction bases with no gene match: 9. Germline assignment: CDR1 SGHNT and CDR2 YYREEE (reference sequence). This CDR3 region has 15 residues.

The DNA for the CDR3 is TGTGCCAGCAGCTTGGGTCTAGCGGGGCCCCAAGAGACCCAGTACTTC. Translation gives CASSLGLAGPQETQYF. The chain has TRBV5-8 and TRBJ2-5; 9 bases are a match to TRBD2. The CDR3 extends over 16 amino acids. Trimming took 0 bases from V and 1 from J; bases not matched to a gene: 4. Germline assignment: CDR1 SGHTS and CDR2 YDEGEE. Supplemented by reference TRBV5-8 and TRBJ2-5, the full variable domain reads EAGVTQSPTHLIKTRGQQATLRCSPISGHTSVYWYQQALGLGLQFLLWYDEGEERNRGNFPPRFSGRQFPNYSSELNVNALELEDSALYLCASSLGLAGPQETQYFGPGTRLLVL.

The chain links TRBV5-1 to TRBJ2-5; D is perhaps TRBD2 (6 bases). This CDR3 is 16 amino acids long. Trimming removed 4 bases at V and 2 bases at J, with 18 bases between. Germline lookup yields CDR1 SGHRS and CDR2 YFSETQ. The chain's CDR3 is CASSTSTAAGQETQYF. In DNA, the CDR3 is TGCGCCAGCAGCACCTCAACAGCTGCGGGGCAAGAGACCCAGTACTTC.

The chain couples TRBV30 to TRBJ1-2; 9 bases align to TRBD1. Germline loops: CDR1 GTSNPN, CDR2 SVGIG (reference sequence). CDR3 length: 14 amino acids. With V trimmed by 5 bases and J by 5 bases, 9 bases remained unmatched. The CDR3 sequence: CAWGDRGIAYGYTF. CDR3 DNA: TGTGCCTGGGGAGACAGGGGGATTGCGTATGGCTACACCTTC.

This sequence joins TRBV5-1 and TRBJ2-1, with 14 bases that match TRBD2. CDR1 SGHRS and CDR2 YFSETQ come from the germline V gene. The CDR3 consists of 16 residues. V shed 3 bases and J 7 bases; nucleotides not matched to a gene: 6. The CDR3 coding sequence is TGCGCCAGCAGCTCACGGACTAGCGGGGGGTATAATGAGCAGTTCTTC. This encodes CASSSRTSGGYNEQFF.

This sequence joins TRBV6-6 and TRBJ2-6; D remains ambiguous. The CDR3 is 14 amino acids. Germline V gene lookup returns CDR1 MNHNY and CDR2 SVGAGI (reference sequence). V was clipped by 6 bases and J by 0 bases, with 6 bases between them. The CDR3 nucleotides read TGTGCCAGCAGCCCCTTCTCTGGGGCCAACGTCCTGACTTTC. Its translation: CASSPFSGANVLTF.

The V and J genes are TRBV5-1 and TRBJ2-3, with 7 bases matching TRBD2. The V gene's germline CDR1 is SGHRS and CDR2 YFSETQ. This CDR3 is 14 amino acids long. Germline trimming cut 0 bases from V and 5 bases from J; bases unmatched to any gene: 3. The chain's CDR3 is CASSLGLAGDTQYF. The CDR3 DNA reads TGCGCCAGCAGCTTGGGACTAGCCGGAGATACGCAGTATTTT.

This clone has just a few counts. The rearrangement uses TRBV10-1 and TRBJ1-4; 9 positions match TRBD1. V lost 6 bases and J lost 5; bases outside the gene matches: 10. The length of the CDR3 is 16 residues. Germline V lookup: CDR1 WNHNN, CDR2 SYGVQD (reference sequence). The CDR3 DNA follows: TGCGCCAGCAGCTCCCGGGACAGGGACAGAAATGAAAAACTGTTTTTT. This encodes CASSSRDRDRNEKLFF.

The chain is built from TRBV18 and TRBJ1-1; the match to TRBD1 covers 7 bases. CDR1 and CDR2 (germline): KGHSH, LQKENI. CDR3 length: 13 residues. J lost 3 bases, V lost 4 bases, and 2 bases had no gene match. The CDR3 DNA reads TGTGCCAGCTCACAGGGGGCAGACACTGAAGCTTTCTTT. Translating it yields CASSQGADTEAFF.